This T cell receptor (beta chain) was profiled in a study of blood T cells in healthy people across ages. The germline V and J ends were trimmed by 9 bases and 1 base, with 24 bases remaining between them. This CDR3 has 17 amino acids. Germline CDR1 reads SGHTA; CDR2 reads FQGTGA. This clonotype has only a few counts. Together with a sample-barcoded 5' primer, a J-beta primer mix was included in a second PCR lasting roughly 6 to 12 cycles. Every molecule of cDNA carried a tag from a template-switch adaptor with 12 random nucleotides. TCRdb reanalysed the 5' RACE reads using MiXCR and keeps one entry per CDR3 protein. Found here are roughly 1.6 million distinct CDR3 sequences, almost 35% of them singletons; the top ten hold 11%.

The material sequenced was blood. The V and J genes are TRBV7-3 and TRBJ1-1, with a weak D call TRBD1 (6 bases). This TCR was recovered from a woman aged 25-40 years in good health. The CDR3 sequence: CASSLSRGDGSNTEAFF. CDR3 coding DNA: TGTGCCAGTAGCCTAAGTAGGGGGGACGGATCGAACACTGAAGCTTTCTTT.